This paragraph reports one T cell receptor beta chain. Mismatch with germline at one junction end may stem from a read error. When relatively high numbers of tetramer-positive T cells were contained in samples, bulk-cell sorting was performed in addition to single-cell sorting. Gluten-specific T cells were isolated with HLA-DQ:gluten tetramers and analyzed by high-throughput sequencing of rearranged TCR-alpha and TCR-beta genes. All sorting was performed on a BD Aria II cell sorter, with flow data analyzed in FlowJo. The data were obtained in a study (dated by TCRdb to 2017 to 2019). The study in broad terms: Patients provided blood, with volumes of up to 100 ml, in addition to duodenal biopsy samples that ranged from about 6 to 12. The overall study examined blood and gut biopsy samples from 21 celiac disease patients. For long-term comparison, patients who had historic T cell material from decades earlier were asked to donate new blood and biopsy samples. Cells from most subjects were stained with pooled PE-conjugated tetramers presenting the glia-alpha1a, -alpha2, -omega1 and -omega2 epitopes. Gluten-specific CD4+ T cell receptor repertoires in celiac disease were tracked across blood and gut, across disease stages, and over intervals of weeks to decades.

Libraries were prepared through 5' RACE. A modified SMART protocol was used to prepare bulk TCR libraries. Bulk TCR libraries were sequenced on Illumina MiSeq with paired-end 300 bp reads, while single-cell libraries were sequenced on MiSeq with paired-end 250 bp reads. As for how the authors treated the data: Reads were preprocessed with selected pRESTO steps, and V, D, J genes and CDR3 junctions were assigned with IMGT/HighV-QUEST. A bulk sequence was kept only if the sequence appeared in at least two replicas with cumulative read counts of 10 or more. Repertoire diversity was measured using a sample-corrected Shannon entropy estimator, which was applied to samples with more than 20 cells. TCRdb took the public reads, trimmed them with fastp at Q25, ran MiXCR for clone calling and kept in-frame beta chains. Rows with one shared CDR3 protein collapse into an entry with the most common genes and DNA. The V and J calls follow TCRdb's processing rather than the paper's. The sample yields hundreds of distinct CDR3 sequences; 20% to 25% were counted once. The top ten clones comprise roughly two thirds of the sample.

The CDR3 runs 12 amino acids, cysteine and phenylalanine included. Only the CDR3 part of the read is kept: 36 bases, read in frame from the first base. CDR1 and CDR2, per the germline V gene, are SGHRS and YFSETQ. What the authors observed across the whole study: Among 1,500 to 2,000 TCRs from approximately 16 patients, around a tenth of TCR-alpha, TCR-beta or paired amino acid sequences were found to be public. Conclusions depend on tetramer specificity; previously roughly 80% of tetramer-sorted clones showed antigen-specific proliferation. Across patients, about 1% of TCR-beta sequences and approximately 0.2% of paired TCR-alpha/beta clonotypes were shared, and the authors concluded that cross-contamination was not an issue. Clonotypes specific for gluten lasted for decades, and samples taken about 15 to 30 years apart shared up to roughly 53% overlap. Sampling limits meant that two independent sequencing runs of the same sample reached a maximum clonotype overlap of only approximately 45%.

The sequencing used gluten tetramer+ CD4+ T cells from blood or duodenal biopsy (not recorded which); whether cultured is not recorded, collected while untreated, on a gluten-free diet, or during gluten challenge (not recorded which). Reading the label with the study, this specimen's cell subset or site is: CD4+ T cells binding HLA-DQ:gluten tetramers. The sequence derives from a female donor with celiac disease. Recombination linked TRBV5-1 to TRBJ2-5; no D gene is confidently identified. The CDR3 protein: CASSFDGESQYF. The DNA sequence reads TGCGCCAGTAGCTTCGACGGAGAGTCCCAGTACTTC.